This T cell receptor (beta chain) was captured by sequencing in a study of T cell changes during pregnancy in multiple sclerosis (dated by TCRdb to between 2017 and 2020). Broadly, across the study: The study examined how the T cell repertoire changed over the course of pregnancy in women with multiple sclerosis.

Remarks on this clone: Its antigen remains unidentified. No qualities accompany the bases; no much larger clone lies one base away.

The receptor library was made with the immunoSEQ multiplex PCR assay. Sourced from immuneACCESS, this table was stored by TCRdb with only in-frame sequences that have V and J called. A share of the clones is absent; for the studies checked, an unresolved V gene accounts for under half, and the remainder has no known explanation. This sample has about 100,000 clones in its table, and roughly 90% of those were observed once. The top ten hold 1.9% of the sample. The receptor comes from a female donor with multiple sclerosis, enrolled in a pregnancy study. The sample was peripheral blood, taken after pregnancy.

The CDR3 protein: CASSQVEGVGYTF. The nucleotide sequence reads as follows: TGCGCCAGCAGCCAAGTGGAAGGGGTTGGCTACACCTTC. The sequence joins TRBV4-3 to TRBJ1-2; TRBD1 is possibly the D segment (5 matching bases). The CDR3, from cysteine to phenylalanine, totals 13 residues. CDR3 DNA is the only sequence kept; it has 39 bases, read in frame from the first base. Reading the germline V gene gives CDR1 LGHNA and CDR2 YSLEER. V drops 1 base and J drops 7 bases, leaving 10 bases in between.